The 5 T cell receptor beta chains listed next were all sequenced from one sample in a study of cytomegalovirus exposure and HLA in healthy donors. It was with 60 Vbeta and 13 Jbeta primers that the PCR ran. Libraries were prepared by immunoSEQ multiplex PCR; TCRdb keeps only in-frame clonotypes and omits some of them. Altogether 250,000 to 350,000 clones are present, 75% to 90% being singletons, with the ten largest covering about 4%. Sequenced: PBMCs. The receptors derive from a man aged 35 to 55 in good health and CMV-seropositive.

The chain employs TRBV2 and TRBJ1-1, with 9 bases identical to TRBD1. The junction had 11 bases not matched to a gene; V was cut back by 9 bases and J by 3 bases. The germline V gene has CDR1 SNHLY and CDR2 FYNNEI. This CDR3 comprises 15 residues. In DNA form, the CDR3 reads TGTGCCAGTACAGGGGGCTCAAGAGGGGACACTGAAGCTTTCTTT. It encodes CASTGGSRGDTEAFF.

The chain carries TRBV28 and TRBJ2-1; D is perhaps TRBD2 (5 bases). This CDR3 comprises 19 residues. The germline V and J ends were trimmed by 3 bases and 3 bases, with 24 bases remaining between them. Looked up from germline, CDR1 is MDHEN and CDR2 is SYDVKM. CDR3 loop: CASSFEREPVQWIYNEQFF. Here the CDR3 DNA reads TGTGCCAGCAGTTTTGAGAGGGAGCCGGTTCAGTGGATCTACAATGAGCAGTTCTTC.

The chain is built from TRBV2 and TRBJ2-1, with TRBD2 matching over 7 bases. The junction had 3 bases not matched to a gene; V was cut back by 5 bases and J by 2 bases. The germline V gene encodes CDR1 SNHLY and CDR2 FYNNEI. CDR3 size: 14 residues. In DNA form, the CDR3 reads TGTGCCAGCAGTTTCAGCGGGGCCTACAATGAGCAGTTCTTC. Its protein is CASSFSGAYNEQFF.

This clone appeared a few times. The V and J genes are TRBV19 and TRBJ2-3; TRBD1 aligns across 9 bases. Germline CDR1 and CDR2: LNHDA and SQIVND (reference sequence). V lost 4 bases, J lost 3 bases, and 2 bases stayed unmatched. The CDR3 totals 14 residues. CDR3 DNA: TGTGCCAGTAGTAGGGGACAGGGAACAGATACGCAGTATTTT. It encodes CASSRGQGTDTQYF.

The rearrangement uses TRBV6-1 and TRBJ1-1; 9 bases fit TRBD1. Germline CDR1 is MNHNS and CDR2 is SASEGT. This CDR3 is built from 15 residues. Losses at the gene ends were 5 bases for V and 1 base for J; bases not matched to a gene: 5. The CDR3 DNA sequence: TGTGCCAGCAGTCCGGGGACAGGGCCGAACACTGAAGCTTTCTTT. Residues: CASSPGTGPNTEAFF.